Listed here are 5 T cell receptor beta chains from one sample, sequenced in a study of Ad26.COV2.S vaccination and SARS-CoV-2 variants. Treatment specified: approximately 18 received Ad26.COV2.S at low or high dose, single or two shots; 5 received placebo; per-sample allocation not given. Sampling was done on day 63 after the first vaccine or placebo injection. TCRdb's copy holds only in-frame clones and misses some; the assay was immunoSEQ multiplex PCR. The repertoire holds approximately 300,000 clones, with over 80% as singletons. Sample: peripheral blood, taken in a trial of Ad26.COV2.S vaccine versus placebo. These receptors were taken from a person between 18 and 65 years old who received the Ad26.COV2.S COVID-19 vaccine or a placebo.

This chain links TRBV5-1 with TRBJ2-5; 11 bases align to TRBD2. The CDR3 has 15 residues. Germline trimming cut 4 bases from V and 5 bases from J; bases unmatched to any gene: 7. The V gene's germline CDR1 is SGHRS and CDR2 YFSETQ. CDR3 nucleotides: TGCGCCAGCAGCAAACTAGCGGGGGCAGGGGAGACCCAGTACTTC. Amino acids: CASSKLAGAGETQYF.

V and J are TRBV7-8 and TRBJ1-5; D is uncertain. The V gene lost 5 bases and the J gene lost 3 bases, with 8 bases spanning the gap. The CDR3 is made up of 13 amino acids. Germline lookup yields CDR1 SGHVS and CDR2 FQNEAQ. In nucleotides, the CDR3 is TGTGCCAGCAGCCGCAGTCTCAATCAGCCCCAGCATTTT. Translated: CASSRSLNQPQHF.

The chain recombines TRBV6-6 with TRBJ1-1, with D perhaps matching TRBD1 (5 bases). CDR1 and CDR2 from the germline V gene are MNHNY and SVGAGI (reference sequence). CDR3 length: 14 residues. Trimming removed 1 base at V and 6 bases at J, with 12 bases between. As DNA, the CDR3 is TGTGCCAGCAGTTACTACCGTCCAGGGCCTGAAGCTTTCTTT. This sequence encodes CASSYYRPGPEAFF.

The V and J genes are TRBV6-2 or TRBV6-3 and TRBJ1-2; D remains ambiguous. V lost 2 bases and J 4 bases, leaving 2 bases between the germline ends. The CDR3 has 11 amino acids. CDR1 MNHEY and CDR2 SVGEGT come from the germline V gene. In DNA, the CDR3 is TGTGCCAGCAGTTACGGCTATGGCTACACCTTC. As protein: CASSYGYGYTF.

The rearrangement links TRBV10-1 to TRBJ1-1, with D unclear. V lost 2 bases and J lost 1, with 17 bases in between. The CDR3 has 17 residues. Germline CDR1 WNHNN, CDR2 SYGVQD (reference sequence). CDR3 coding DNA: TGCGCCAGCAGTGAGCCCGGTCTAGGGAGTAAGAACACTGAAGCTTTCTTT. It codes for CASSEPGLGSKNTEAFF.